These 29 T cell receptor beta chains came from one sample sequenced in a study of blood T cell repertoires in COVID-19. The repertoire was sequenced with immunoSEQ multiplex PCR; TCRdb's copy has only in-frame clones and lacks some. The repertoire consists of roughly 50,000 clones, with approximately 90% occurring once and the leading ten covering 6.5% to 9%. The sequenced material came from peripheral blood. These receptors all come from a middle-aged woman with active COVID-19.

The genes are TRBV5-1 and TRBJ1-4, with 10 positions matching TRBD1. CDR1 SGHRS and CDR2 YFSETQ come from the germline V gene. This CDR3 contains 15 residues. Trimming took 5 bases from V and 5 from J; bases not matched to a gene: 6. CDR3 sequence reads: CASSPPGQGNEKLFF. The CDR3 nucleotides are TGCGCCAGCAGTCCTCCGGGACAGGGGAATGAAAAACTGTTTTTT.

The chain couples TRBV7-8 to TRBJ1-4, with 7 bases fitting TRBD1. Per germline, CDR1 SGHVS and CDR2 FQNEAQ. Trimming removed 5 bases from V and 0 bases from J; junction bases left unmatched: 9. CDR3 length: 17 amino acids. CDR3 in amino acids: CASSAGGGVATNEKLFF. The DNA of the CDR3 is TGTGCCAGCAGCGCCGGAGGGGGCGTTGCAACTAATGAAAAACTGTTTTTT.

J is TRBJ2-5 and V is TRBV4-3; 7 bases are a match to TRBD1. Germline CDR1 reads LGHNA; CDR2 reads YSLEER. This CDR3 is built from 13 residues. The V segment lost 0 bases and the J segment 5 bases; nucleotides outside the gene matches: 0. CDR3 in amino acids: CASSQEQGETQYF. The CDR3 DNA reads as TGCGCCAGCAGCCAAGAACAGGGGGAGACCCAGTACTTC.

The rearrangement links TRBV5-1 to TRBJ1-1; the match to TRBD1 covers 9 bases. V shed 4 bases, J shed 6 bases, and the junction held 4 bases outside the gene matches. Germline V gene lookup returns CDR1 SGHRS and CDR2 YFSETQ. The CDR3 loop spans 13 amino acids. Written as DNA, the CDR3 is TGCGCCAGCAGCGGGACAGGGAGGTCTGAAGCTTTCTTT. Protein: CASSGTGRSEAFF.

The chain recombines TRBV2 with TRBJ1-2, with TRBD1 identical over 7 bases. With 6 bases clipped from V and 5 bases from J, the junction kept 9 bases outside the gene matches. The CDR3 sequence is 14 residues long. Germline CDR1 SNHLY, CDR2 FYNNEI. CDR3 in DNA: TGTGCCAGCAGCTATGAGGGGGCAGCATATGGCTACACCTTC. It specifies CASSYEGAAYGYTF.

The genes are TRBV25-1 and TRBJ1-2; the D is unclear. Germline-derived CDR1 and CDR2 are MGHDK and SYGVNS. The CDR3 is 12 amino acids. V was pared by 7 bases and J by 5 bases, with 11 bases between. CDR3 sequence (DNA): TGTGCCAGCACCCCGCCGAGGTATGGCTACACCTTC. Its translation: CASTPPRYGYTF.

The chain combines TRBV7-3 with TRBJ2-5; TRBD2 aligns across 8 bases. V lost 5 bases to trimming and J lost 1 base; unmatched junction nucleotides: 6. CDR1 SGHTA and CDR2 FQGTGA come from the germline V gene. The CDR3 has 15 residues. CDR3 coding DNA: TGTGCCAGCAGCCCGGGGGGGCCGCTCCAAGAGACCCAGTACTTC. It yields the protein CASSPGGPLQETQYF.

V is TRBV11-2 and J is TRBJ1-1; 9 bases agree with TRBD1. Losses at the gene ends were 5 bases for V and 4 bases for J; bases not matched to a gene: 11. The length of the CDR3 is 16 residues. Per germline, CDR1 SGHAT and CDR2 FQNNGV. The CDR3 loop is CASSPDRGAVRTEAFF. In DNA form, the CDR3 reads TGTGCCAGCAGCCCAGACAGGGGGGCTGTGCGCACTGAAGCTTTCTTT.

The CDR3 loop is CASSWGLAWVNEQFF. The CDR3, as DNA: TGTGCCAGCAGCTGGGGACTAGCGTGGGTAAATGAGCAGTTCTTC. The chain recombines TRBV11-3 with TRBJ2-1; 10 nucleotides line up with TRBD2. This CDR3 contains 15 residues. The V gene's germline CDR1 is SGHNT and CDR2 YENEEA. The junction had 7 bases not matched to a gene; V was cut back by 4 bases and J by 7 bases.

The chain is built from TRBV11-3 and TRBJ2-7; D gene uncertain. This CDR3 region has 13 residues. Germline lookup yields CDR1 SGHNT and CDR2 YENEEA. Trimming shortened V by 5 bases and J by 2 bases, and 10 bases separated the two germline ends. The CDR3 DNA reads TGTGCCAGCAGCCCAAGACATCCCTACGAGCAGTACTTC. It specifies CASSPRHPYEQYF.

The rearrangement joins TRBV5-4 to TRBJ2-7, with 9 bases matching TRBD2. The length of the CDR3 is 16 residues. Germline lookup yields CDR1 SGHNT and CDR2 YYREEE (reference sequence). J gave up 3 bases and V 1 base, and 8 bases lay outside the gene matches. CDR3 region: CASSLRRGGPNYEQYF. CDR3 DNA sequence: TGTGCCAGCAGCTTGAGGCGGGGGGGACCAAACTACGAGCAGTACTTC. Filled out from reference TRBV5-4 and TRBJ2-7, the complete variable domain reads ETGVTQSPTHLIKTRGQQVTLRCSSQSGHNTVSWYQQALGQGPQFIFQYYREEENGRGNFPPRFSGLQFPNYSSELNVNALELDDSALYLCASSLRRGGPNYEQYFGPGTRLTVT.

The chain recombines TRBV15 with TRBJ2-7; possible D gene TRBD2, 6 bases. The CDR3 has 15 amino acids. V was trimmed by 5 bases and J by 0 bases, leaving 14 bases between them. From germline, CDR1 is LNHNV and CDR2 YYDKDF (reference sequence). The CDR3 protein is CATSGGYRSSYEQYF. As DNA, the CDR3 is TGTGCCACCAGCGGGGGGTACAGGAGCTCCTACGAGCAGTACTTC.

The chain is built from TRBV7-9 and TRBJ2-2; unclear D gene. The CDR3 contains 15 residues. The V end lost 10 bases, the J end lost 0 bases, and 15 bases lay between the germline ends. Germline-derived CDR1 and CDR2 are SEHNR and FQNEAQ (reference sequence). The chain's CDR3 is CATPGTRSNTGELFF. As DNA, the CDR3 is TGTGCCACGCCTGGCACCCGATCGAACACCGGGGAGCTGTTTTTT.

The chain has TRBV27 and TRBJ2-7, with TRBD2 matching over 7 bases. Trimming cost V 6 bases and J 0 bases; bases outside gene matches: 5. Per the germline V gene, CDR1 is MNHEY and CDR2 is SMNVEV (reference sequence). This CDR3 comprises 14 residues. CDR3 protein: CASRGWGGSYEQYF. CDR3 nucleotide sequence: TGTGCCAGCAGGGGGTGGGGGGGCTCCTACGAGCAGTACTTC.

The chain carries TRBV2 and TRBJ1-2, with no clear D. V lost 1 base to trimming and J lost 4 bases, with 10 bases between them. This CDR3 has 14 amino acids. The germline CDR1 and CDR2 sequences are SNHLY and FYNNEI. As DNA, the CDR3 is TGTGCCAGCAGTGAAGATGGGCCCGCCTATGGCTACACCTTC. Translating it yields CASSEDGPAYGYTF.

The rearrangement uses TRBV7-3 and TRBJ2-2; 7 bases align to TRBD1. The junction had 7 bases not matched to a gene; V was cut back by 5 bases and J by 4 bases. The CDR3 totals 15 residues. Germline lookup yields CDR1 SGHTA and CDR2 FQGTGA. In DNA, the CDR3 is TGTGCCAGCAGCACACTGACAGGGCCCACCGGGGAGCTGTTTTTT. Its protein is CASSTLTGPTGELFF.

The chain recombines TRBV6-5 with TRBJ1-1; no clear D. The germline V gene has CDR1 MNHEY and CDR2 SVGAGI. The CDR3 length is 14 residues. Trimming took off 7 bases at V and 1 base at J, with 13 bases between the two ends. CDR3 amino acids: CASIIFQRNTEAFF. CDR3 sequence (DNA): TGTGCCAGCATCATATTTCAGCGGAACACTGAAGCTTTCTTT.

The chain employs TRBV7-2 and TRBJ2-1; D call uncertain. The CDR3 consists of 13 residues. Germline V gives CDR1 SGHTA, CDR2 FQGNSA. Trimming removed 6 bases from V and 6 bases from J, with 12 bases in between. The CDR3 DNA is TGTGCCAGCAGTCGAGACCAGCGCAATGAGCAGTTCTTC. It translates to CASSRDQRNEQFF.

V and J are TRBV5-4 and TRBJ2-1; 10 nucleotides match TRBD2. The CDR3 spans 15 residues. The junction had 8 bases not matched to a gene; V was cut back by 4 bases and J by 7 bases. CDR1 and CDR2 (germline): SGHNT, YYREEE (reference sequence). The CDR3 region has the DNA TGTGCCAGCAGCCCGCGGGGTAGCGGGAGGAATGAGCAGTTCTTC. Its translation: CASSPRGSGRNEQFF.

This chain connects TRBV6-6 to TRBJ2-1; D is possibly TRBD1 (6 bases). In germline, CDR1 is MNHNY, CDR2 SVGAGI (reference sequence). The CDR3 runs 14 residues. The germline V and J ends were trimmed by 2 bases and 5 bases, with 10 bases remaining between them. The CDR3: CASSYPGQNNEQFF. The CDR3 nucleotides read TGTGCCAGCAGTTACCCCGGACAGAACAATGAGCAGTTCTTC.

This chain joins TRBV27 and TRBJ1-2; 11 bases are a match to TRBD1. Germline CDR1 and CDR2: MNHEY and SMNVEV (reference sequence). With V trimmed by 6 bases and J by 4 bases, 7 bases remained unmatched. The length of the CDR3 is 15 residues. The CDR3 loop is CASRRTGGASYGYTF. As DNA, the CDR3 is TGTGCCAGCAGGAGGACAGGGGGCGCGAGCTATGGCTACACCTTC.

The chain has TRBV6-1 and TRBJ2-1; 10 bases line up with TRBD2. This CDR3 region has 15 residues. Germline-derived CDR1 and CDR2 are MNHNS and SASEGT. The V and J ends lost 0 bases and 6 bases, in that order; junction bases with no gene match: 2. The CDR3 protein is CASSEASGGANEQFF. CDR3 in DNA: TGTGCCAGCAGTGAAGCCAGCGGGGGGGCCAATGAGCAGTTCTTC.

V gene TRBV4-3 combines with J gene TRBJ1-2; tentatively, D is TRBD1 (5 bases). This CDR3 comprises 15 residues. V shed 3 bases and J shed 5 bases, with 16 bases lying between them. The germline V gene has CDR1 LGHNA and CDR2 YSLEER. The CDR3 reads CASSQDRQNRYGYTF. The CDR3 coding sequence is TGCGCCAGCAGCCAGGATAGACAGAATAGGTATGGCTACACCTTC.

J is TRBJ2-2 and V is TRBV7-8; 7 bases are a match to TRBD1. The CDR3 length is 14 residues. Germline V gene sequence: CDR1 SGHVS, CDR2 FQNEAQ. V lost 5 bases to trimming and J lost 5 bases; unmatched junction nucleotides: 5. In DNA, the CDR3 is TGTGCCAGCAGCCCGAGGGGGCTTACCGGGGAGCTGTTTTTT. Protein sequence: CASSPRGLTGELFF. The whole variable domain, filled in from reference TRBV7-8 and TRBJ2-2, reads GAGVSQSPRYKVAKRGQDVALRCDPISGHVSLFWYQQALGQGPEFLTYFQNEAQLDKSGLPSDRFFAERPEGSVSTLKIQRTQQEDSAVYLCASSPRGLTGELFFGEGSRLTVL.

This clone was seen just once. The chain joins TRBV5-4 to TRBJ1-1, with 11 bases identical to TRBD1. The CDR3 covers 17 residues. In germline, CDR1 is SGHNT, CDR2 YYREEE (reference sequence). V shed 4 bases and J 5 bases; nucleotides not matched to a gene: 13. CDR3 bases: TGTGCCAGCAGCCCGAGACCGGGACAGGGGGGATGGACTGAAGCTTTCTTT. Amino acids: CASSPRPGQGGWTEAFF.

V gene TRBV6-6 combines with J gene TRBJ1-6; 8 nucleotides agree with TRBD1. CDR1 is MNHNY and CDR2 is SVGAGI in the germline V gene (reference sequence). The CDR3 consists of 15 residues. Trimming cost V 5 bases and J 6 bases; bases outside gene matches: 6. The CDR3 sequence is CASSQRQGSNSPLHF. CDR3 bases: TGTGCCAGCAGTCAGCGACAGGGGTCTAATTCACCCCTCCACTTT.

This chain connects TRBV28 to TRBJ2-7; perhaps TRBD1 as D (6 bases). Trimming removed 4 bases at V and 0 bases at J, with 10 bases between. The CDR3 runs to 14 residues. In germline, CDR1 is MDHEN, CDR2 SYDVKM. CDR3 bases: TGTGCCAGCAGTTGGACAGAGAGCTCCTACGAGCAGTACTTC. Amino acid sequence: CASSWTESSYEQYF.

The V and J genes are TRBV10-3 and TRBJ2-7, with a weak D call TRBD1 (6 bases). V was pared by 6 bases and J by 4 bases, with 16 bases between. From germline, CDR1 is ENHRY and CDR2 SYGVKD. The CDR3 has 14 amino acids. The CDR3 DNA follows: TGTGCCATCAGGGACTCAGGGGAAAGTTACGAGCAGTACTTC. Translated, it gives CAIRDSGESYEQYF.

The CDR3 sequence is CASSSRTSGGRSTDTQYF. CDR3 DNA: TGTGCCAGCAGCTCACGGACTAGCGGGGGCCGTAGCACAGATACGCAGTATTTT. The rearrangement uses TRBV7-2 and TRBJ2-3; 13 bases fit TRBD2. Per germline, CDR1 SGHTA and CDR2 FQGNSA. The CDR3 loop spans 18 amino acids. The J segment lost 0 bases and the V segment lost 4 bases, leaving 7 bases of the junction unmatched.